This T cell receptor beta chain was captured by sequencing in a study of regulatory T cells in long-lasting Graves disease. The sample's time point: newly diagnosed GD, antithyroid drugs for less than 3 months. The authors made the TCR library using RNA they extracted from PBMCs. After removal of 7 bases from V and 4 bases from J, the junction contained 13 bases not matched to a gene. Germline V gene sequence: CDR1 SQVTM, CDR2 ANQGSEA. The CDR3 runs 15 residues. Combining iRepertoire HTBI primers with Arm-PCR of CDR3 regions, the authors built TCR beta libraries. Using its own MiXCR run on the multiplex PCR reads, TCRdb lists one record per CDR3 protein. The sample lists about 470,000 distinct CDR3 sequences; around 15% were seen once. This sample was also put to use in a study of T cells in Graves' hyperthyroidism and ophthalmopathy. As that study records: The HTBI primer set drove a first-round RT-PCR of the TCR CDR3. Ophthalmopathy was distinguished from stable hyperthyroidism by 13 V-J signatures.

The TCR was taken from a middle-aged man with Graves disease. The V call is TRBV29-1, the J call TRBJ1-1; 9 bases align to TRBD1. The starting material was peripheral blood mononuclear cells (PBMCs), obtained at new diagnosis, from a patient treated with antithyroid drugs. CDR3 in amino acids: CSAAKTGGMSTEAFF. In DNA form, the CDR3 reads TGCAGCGCCGCGAAGACAGGGGGTATGAGCACTGAAGCTTTCTTT.